Each of the 9 T cell receptor beta chains below was sequenced from the same sample in a study of glioma-infiltrating T cells after dendritic cell vaccination. Time point defined: after dendritic cell vaccination, including at tumor progression/relapse. The data were produced by immunoSEQ multiplex PCR, yet TCRdb's version contains in-frame clones alone and is incomplete. This sample carries approximately 110,000 clones, nearly 90% of them seen once, and the ten largest clones take approximately 2.7%. Sequencing used blood, obtained after dendritic cell vaccination. The receptors shown here come from a human donor with glioblastoma.

The chain uses TRBV29-1 and TRBJ1-2; D not resolved. CDR1 is SQVTM, CDR2 ANQGSEA, per germline. Trimming shortened V by 0 bases and J by 2 bases, and 13 bases separated the two germline ends. This CDR3 is 15 amino acids long. The CDR3 is CSVEDFGETNYGYTF. The CDR3 DNA reads TGCAGCGTTGAAGATTTTGGGGAGACAAACTATGGCTACACCTTC.

The genes are TRBV9 and TRBJ1-1; D is perhaps TRBD1 (5 bases). Germline CDR1 and CDR2: SGDLS and YYNGEE. Trimming shortened V by 1 base and J by 4 bases, and 11 bases separated the two germline ends. CDR3 size: 14 residues. The CDR3 protein is CASSVSGGGTEAFF. The CDR3 DNA reads TGTGCCAGCAGCGTATCTGGGGGAGGCACTGAAGCTTTCTTT.

This clone was seen only a few times. This chain joins TRBV27 and TRBJ2-5; 9 bases agree with TRBD2. The ends lost 2 bases at V and 2 bases at J; junction bases unmatched: 3. Germline-derived CDR1 and CDR2 are MNHEY and SMNVEV (reference sequence). The CDR3 covers 15 residues. The CDR3 reads CASSLAGGTQETQYF. In DNA form, the CDR3 reads TGTGCCAGCAGTTTAGCGGGGGGGACGCAAGAGACCCAGTACTTC.

The rearrangement uses TRBV9 and TRBJ2-7, with TRBD2 identical over 8 bases. Germline V gene lookup returns CDR1 SGDLS and CDR2 YYNGEE. V dropped 5 bases and J dropped 2; count of bases not matched to a gene: 6. The length of the CDR3 is 14 residues. The CDR3 region has the DNA TGTGCCAGCAGTCGGGGGGGGGTCACCTACGAGCAGTACTTC. Translating it yields CASSRGGVTYEQYF.

The rearrangement links TRBV2 to TRBJ2-3; TRBD2 matches 12 bases. The V gene's germline CDR1 is SNHLY and CDR2 FYNNEI. With V trimmed by 5 bases and J by 1 base, 4 bases remained unmatched. CDR3 length: 16 residues. The CDR3 coding sequence is TGTGCCAGCAGTCTCAGGACTAGCGGGGGCACAGATACGCAGTATTTT. It specifies CASSLRTSGGTDTQYF.

This clone was seen a single time. J is TRBJ2-7 and V is TRBV7-8, with D possibly being TRBD1 (5 bases). The V end lost 3 bases, the J end lost 5 bases, and 14 bases lay between the germline ends. This CDR3 has 14 residues. From germline, CDR1 is SGHVS and CDR2 FQNEAQ. The CDR3: CASSFRAGYDEQYF. CDR3 in DNA: TGTGCCAGCAGCTTTCGGGCAGGGTACGACGAGCAGTACTTC.

The V and J genes are TRBV11-3 and TRBJ2-3; TRBD2 aligns across 9 bases. From germline, CDR1 is SGHNT and CDR2 YENEEA. The CDR3 totals 15 residues. The trim removed 2 bases at V and 2 bases at J, leaving 2 bases unmatched. Here the CDR3 reads CASSLLAGLTDTQYF. In nucleotides, the CDR3 is TGTGCCAGCAGCTTACTAGCGGGGCTCACAGATACGCAGTATTTT.

This rearrangement joins TRBV5-5 to TRBJ1-1; the D is unclear. The CDR3 runs 13 residues. Trimming stripped 2 bases from V and 6 bases from J, with 11 bases between. Per the germline V gene, CDR1 is SGHKS and CDR2 is YYEKEE (reference sequence). The DNA of the CDR3 is TGTGCCAGCAGCTTAACGGTGTTTTCTGAAGCTTTCTTT. Its protein is CASSLTVFSEAFF.

A single count supports this clone. The chain links TRBV9 to TRBJ1-1; tentatively, D is TRBD1 (5 bases). Trimming removed 0 bases at V and 0 bases at J, with 9 bases between. The CDR3 is made up of 15 amino acids. The germline CDR1 and CDR2 sequences are SGDLS and YYNGEE. The CDR3 DNA reads TGTGCCAGCAGCGTAGATAGGGGATTGAACACTGAAGCTTTCTTT. This encodes CASSVDRGLNTEAFF.